This TCR beta chain was retrieved from a study of response to subunit inactivated influenza vaccine. This clonotype turned up a few times. The ends were cut back, 2 bases at V and 2 bases at J, with 7 bases in the middle. Germline V lookup: CDR1 LNHNV, CDR2 YYDKDF (reference sequence). The CDR3 is made up of 13 amino acids. TCRdb independently ran MiXCR on the RT-PCR reads; one entry per CDR3 protein. This repertoire shows about 170,000 distinct CDR3 sequences, 9.5% to 15% found once; its top ten account for 29%. These data were also reused for a study on T cells expressing NK-cell markers. That source adds: A 5'RACE template switching approach incorporating UMIs was used to make TCR beta cDNA. Of the CD8+ T cells in 5 to 7 donors, 1.0-7.0% belonged to dominant NKG2C+ clonotypes.

Specimen: CD8+ T cells sorted from PBMCs, collected 11 to 12 days after vaccination. The clonotype originates from a man aged 50-60 years who received an inactivated influenza vaccine. The chain has TRBV15 and TRBJ2-7; D uncertain. The CDR3 nucleotides read TGTGCCACCAGCAGACAAGGGACCTACGAGCAGTACTTC. This gives the protein CATSRQGTYEQYF.